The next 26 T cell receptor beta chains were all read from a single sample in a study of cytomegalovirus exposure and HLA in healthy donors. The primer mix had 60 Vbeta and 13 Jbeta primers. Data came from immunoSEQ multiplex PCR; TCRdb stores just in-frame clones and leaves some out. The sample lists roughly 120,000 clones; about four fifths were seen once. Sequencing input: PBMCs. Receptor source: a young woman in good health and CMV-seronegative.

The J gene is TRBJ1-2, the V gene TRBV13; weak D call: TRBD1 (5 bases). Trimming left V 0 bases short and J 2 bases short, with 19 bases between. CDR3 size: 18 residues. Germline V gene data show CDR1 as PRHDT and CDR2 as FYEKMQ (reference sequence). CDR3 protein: CASSLGGGAGPSNYGYTF. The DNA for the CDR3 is TGTGCCAGCAGCTTAGGGGGTGGGGCAGGACCTTCGAACTATGGCTACACCTTC.

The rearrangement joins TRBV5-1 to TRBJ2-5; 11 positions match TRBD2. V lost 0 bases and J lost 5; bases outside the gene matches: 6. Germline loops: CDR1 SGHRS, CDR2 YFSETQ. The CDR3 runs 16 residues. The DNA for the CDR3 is TGCGCCAGCAGCTTGGTGCCTAGCGGGGGGTTGGAGACCCAGTACTTC. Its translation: CASSLVPSGGLETQYF.

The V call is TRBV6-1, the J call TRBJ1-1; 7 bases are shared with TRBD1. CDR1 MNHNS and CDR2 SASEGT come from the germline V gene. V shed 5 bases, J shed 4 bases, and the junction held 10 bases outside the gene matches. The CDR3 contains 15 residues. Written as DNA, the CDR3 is TGTGCCAGCAGTACAAAACAGGGGTTCGGCACTGAAGCTTTCTTT. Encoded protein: CASSTKQGFGTEAFF.

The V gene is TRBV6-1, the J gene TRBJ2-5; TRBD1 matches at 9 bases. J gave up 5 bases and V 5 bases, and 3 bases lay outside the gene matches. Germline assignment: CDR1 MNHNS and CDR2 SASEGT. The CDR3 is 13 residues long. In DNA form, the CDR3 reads TGTGCCAGCAGTACAGGGGGCTGGGAGACCCAGTACTTC. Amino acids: CASSTGGWETQYF.

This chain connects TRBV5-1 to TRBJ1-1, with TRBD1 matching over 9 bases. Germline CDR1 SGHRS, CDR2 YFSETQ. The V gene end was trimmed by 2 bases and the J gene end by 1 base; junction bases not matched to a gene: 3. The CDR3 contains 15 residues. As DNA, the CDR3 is TGCGCCAGCAGCTTACAGGGGGCGCAGAACACTGAAGCTTTCTTT. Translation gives CASSLQGAQNTEAFF.

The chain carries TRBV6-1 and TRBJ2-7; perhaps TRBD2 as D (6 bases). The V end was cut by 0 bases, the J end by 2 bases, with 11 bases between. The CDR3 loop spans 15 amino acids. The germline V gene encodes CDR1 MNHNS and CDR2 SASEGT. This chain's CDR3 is CASSEAGTQTYEQYF. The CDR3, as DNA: TGTGCCAGCAGTGAAGCCGGGACTCAAACCTACGAGCAGTACTTC.

As DNA, the CDR3 is TGCGCCAGCAGTGAGAGTCGGCGGGCTGAAGCTTTCTTT. Translated, it gives CASSESRRAEAFF. The rearrangement joins TRBV10-1 to TRBJ1-1; unclear D gene. The length of the CDR3 is 13 residues. V lost 2 bases to trimming and J lost 6 bases, with 10 bases between them. CDR1 is WNHNN and CDR2 is SYGVQD in the germline V gene (reference sequence).

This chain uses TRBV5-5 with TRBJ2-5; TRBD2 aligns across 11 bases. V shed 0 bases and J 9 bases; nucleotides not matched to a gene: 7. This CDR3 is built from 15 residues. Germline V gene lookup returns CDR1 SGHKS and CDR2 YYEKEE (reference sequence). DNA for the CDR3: TGTGCCAGCAGCTTGGGACTAGCGGGGACAGCGTCCCAGTACTTC. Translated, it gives CASSLGLAGTASQYF.

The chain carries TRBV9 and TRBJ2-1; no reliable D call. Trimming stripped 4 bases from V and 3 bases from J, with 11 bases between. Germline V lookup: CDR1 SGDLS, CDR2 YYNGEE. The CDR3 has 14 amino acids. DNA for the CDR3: TGTGCCAGCAGCCCGGAGACTGTCTACAATGAGCAGTTCTTC. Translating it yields CASSPETVYNEQFF.

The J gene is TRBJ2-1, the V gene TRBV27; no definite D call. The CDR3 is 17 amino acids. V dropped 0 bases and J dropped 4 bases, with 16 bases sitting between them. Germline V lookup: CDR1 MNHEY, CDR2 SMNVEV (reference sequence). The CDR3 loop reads CASSLSLARGGYNEQFF. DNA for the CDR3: TGTGCCAGCAGTTTATCCCTCGCCAGAGGCGGTTACAATGAGCAGTTCTTC.

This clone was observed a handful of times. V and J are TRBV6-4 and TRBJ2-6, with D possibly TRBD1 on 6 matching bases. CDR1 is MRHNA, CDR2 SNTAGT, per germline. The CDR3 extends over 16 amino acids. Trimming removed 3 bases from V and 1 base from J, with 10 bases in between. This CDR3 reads CASSDMDSSGANVLTF. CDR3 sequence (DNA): TGTGCCAGCAGTGATATGGACAGTTCTGGGGCCAACGTCCTGACTTTC.

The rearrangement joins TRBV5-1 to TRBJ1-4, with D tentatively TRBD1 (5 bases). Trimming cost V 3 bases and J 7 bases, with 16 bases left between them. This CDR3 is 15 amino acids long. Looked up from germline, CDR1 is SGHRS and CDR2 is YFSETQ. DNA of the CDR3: TGCGCCAGCAGCTCAACTCAGGGTTTTCGTGAAAAACTGTTTTTT. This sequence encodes CASSSTQGFREKLFF.

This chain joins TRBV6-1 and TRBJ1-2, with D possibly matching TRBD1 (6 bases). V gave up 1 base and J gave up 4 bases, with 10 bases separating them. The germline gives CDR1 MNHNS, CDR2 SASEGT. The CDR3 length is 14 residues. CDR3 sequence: CASSEDETGYGYTF. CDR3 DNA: TGTGCCAGCAGTGAAGACGAGACAGGCTATGGCTACACCTTC.

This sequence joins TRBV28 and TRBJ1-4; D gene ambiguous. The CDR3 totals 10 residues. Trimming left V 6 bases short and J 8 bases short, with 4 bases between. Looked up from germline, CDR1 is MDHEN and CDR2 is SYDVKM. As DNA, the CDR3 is TGTGCCAGCAGGAGGGAAAAACTGTTTTTT. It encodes CASRREKLFF.

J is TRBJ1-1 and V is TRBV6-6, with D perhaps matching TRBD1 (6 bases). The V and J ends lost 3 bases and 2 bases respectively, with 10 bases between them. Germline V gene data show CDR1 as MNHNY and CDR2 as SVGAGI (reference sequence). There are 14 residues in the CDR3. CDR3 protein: CASSYQGINTEAFF. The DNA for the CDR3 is TGTGCCAGCAGTTATCAGGGGATCAACACTGAAGCTTTCTTT.

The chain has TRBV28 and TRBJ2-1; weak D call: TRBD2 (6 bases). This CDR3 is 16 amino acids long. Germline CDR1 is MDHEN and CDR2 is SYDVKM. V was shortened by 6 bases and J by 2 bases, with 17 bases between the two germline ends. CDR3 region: CASSISPREAYNEQFF. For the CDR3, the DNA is TGTGCCAGCAGCATAAGCCCCAGGGAGGCCTACAATGAGCAGTTCTTC.

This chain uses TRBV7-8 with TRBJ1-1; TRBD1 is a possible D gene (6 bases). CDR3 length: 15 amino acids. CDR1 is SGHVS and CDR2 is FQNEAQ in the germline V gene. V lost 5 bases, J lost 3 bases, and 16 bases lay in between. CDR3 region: CASSPRGRGHTEAFF. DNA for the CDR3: TGTGCCAGCAGCCCCCGCGGCAGGGGACACACTGAAGCTTTCTTT.

The CDR3 loop is CASRDRERREKLFF. The CDR3 bases are TGTGCCAGCAGAGACAGGGAGAGGCGTGAAAAACTGTTTTTT. This chain connects TRBV6-5 to TRBJ1-4; 7 bases line up with TRBD1. This CDR3 comprises 14 residues. V lost 6 bases to trimming and J lost 7 bases; unmatched junction nucleotides: 8. Germline V CDR1 and CDR2: MNHEY, SVGAGI.

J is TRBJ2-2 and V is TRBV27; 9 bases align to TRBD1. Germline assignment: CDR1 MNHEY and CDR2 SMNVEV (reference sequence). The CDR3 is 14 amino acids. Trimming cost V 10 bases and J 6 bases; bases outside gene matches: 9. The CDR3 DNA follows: TGTGCCACCTTGACAGGGGGAAGGGCCGGGGAGCTGTTTTTT. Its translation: CATLTGGRAGELFF.

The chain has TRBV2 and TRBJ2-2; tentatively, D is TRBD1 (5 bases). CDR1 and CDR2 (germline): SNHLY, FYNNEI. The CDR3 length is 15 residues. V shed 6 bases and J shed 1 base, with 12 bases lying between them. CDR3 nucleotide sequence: TGTGCCAGCAGGAAAGGTCAGGGGAACACCGGGGAGCTGTTTTTT. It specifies CASRKGQGNTGELFF.

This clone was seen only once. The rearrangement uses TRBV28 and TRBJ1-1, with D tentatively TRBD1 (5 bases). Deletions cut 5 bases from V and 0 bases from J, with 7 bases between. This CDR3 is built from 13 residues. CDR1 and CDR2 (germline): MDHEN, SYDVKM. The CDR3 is CASSLDMNTEAFF. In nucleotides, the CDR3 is TGTGCCAGCAGTCTGGACATGAACACTGAAGCTTTCTTT.

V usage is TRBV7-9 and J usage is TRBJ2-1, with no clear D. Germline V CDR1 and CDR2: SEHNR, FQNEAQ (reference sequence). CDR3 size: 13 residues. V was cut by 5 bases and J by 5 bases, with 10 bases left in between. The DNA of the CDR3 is TGTGCCAGCAGCCCTCAGGCGAACAATGAGCAGTTCTTC. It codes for CASSPQANNEQFF.

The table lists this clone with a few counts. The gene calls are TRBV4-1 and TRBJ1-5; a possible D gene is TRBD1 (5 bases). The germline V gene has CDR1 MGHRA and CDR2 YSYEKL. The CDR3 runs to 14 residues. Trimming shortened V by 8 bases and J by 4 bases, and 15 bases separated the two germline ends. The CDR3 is CASGARADNQPQHF. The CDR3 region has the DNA TGCGCCAGCGGGGCCCGGGCTGATAATCAGCCCCAGCATTTT.

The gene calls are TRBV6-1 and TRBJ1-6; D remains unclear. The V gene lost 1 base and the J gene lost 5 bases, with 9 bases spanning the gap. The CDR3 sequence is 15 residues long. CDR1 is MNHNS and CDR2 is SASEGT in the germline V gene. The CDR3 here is CASSEVPYNNSPLHF. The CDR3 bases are TGTGCCAGCAGTGAAGTTCCGTATAATAATTCACCCCTCCACTTT.

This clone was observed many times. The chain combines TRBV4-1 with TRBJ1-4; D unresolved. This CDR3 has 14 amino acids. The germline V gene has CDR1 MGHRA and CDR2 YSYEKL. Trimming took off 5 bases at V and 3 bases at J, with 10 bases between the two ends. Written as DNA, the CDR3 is TGCGCCAGCAGCGGCGGAGTGTCTAATGAAAAACTGTTTTTT. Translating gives CASSGGVSNEKLFF.

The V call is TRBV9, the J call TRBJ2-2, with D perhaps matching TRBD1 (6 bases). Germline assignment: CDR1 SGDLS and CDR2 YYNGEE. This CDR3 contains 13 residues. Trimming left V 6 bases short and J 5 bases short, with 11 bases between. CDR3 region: CASNPGVTGELFF. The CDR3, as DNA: TGTGCCAGCAACCCAGGGGTTACCGGGGAGCTGTTTTTT.